This is a list of T cell receptor beta chains from one sample in a study of identical twins. TCRdb independently ran MiXCR on the 5' RACE reads; one entry per CDR3 protein. This repertoire shows roughly 250,000 distinct CDR3 sequences, roughly 13% found once; its top ten account for around 9%. What was sequenced was memory (CD45RO+) T cells sorted from blood. These receptors came from a woman aged 18-30 years in good health. Both conserved end residues are part of each CDR3. Each record gives: CDR3 protein, CDR3 DNA, J gene, D gene, V gene, clone size. D genes are given only for firm matches. The size entry is marked missing in some rows and otherwise reads once, few, many or a size class.

CASSYYENTEAFF | TGTGCCAGCAGTTACTACGAGAACACTGAAGCTTTCTTT | TRBJ1-1 | NA | TRBV6-2/TRBV6-3 | few
CSARVLEGSPLHF | TGCAGTGCCCGTGTCCTTGAAGGTTCACCCCTCCACTTT | TRBJ1-6 | NA | TRBV20-1 | few
CASSSRSGQEPYGYTF | TGTGCCAGCAGTTCACGATCGGGACAGGAACCCTATGGCTACACCTTC | TRBJ1-2 | TRBD1 | TRBV5-5 | many
CATPDSYNEQFF | TGTGCCACCCCGGACAGTTACAATGAGCAGTTCTTC | TRBJ2-1 | NA | TRBV15 | NA
CASSLLPSGGASEQYF | TGCGCCAGCAGCTTGCTCCCTAGCGGGGGGGCGAGCGAGCAGTACTTC | TRBJ2-7 | TRBD2 | TRBV5-1 | NA
CSVERRTGNYGYTF | TGCAGTGTTGAGCGGAGGACAGGGAACTATGGCTACACCTTC | TRBJ1-2 | TRBD1 | TRBV20-1 | NA
CASSAQRERYNEQFF | TGTGCCAGCAGCGCCCAGCGGGAGCGGTACAATGAGCAGTTCTTC | TRBJ2-1 | TRBD2 | TRBV7-2 | NA
CASSADTGELFF | TGTGCCAGCAGCGCTGACACCGGGGAGCTGTTTTTT | TRBJ2-2 | NA | TRBV7-2 | many
CSGRVAGSGDEQYF | TGCAGCGGGAGGGTAGCGGGAAGTGGCGACGAGCAGTACTTC | TRBJ2-7 | TRBD2 | TRBV29-1 | NA
CSARDRIEAFF | TGCAGTGCTAGAGATCGTATCGAAGCTTTCTTT | TRBJ1-1 | NA | TRBV20-1 | NA
CASSRQGTDPEAFF | TGCGCCAGCAGCCGACAGGGGACTGACCCTGAAGCTTTCTTT | TRBJ1-1 | TRBD1 | TRBV10-2 | few
CASSRLPGQIEAFF | TGTGCCAGCTCACGTCTACCGGGACAAATTGAAGCTTTCTTT | TRBJ1-1 | NA | TRBV18 | few
CSAIKPGLVDNEQFF | TGCAGTGCGATTAAACCGGGACTTGTGGACAATGAGCAGTTCTTC | TRBJ2-1 | NA | TRBV20-1 | NA
CASRQGQLYEQYF | TGTGCCAGCAGGCAGGGACAGCTCTACGAGCAGTACTTC | TRBJ2-7 | TRBD1 | TRBV12-3/TRBV12-4 | many
CASSVGSGGAEAFF | TGTGCCAGCAGCGTAGGGTCGGGGGGCGCTGAAGCTTTCTTT | TRBJ1-1 | NA | TRBV9 | many